This is a list of T cell receptor beta chains from one sample in a study of shared clonotypes between healthy human individuals. Produced via immunoSEQ multiplex PCR; TCRdb's table is partial and in-frame only. The repertoire consists of fewer than 1.8 million clones, with 98% to 99% occurring once and the leading ten covering 0.3% to 0.45%. Material for sequencing was naive CD4+ T cells sorted from blood. These receptor sequences come from a man aged 30-40 years in good health. Each CDR3 is given with its conserved first and last residue. The order of the fields is V gene, clone size, J gene, D gene, CDR3 protein, CDR3 DNA. D genes are given only for firm matches. Rows may omit the clone size; those that give it use once, few, many or a size class.

V gene: TRBV28; clone size: .; J gene: TRBJ2-1; D gene: .; CDR3 protein: CASSLSSYNEQFF; CDR3 DNA: TGTGCCAGCAGTTTATCGAGCTACAATGAGCAGTTCTTC
V gene: TRBV23-1; clone size: .; J gene: TRBJ2-7; D gene: .; CDR3 protein: CASSQGKVGYEQYF; CDR3 DNA: TGCGCCAGCAGTCAAGGGAAAGTGGGCTACGAGCAGTACTTC
V gene: TRBV7-2; clone size: .; J gene: TRBJ2-7; D gene: TRBD2; CDR3 protein: CASSRNRGGHEQYF; CDR3 DNA: TGTGCCAGCAGCCGTAACCGCGGGGGACACGAGCAGTACTTC
V gene: TRBV10-1; clone size: .; J gene: TRBJ1-1; D gene: .; CDR3 protein: CASSESKRTEAFF; CDR3 DNA: TGCGCCAGCAGTGAGTCGAAGAGGACTGAAGCTTTCTTT
V gene: TRBV20-1; clone size: .; J gene: TRBJ1-1; D gene: .; CDR3 protein: CSATFQTEAFF; CDR3 DNA: TGCAGTGCTACATTTCAAACTGAAGCTTTCTTT
V gene: TRBV11-2; clone size: .; J gene: TRBJ2-2; D gene: TRBD2; CDR3 protein: CASSSRAGANTGELFF; CDR3 DNA: TGTGCCAGCAGCTCCAGGGCGGGAGCGAACACCGGGGAGCTGTTTTTT
V gene: TRBV18; clone size: .; J gene: TRBJ2-3; D gene: TRBD2; CDR3 protein: CASSPLHSGRGSDTQYF; CDR3 DNA: TGTGCCAGCTCACCACTACATAGCGGGAGAGGGTCAGATACGCAGTATTTT
V gene: TRBV25-1; clone size: once; J gene: TRBJ1-1; D gene: TRBD1; CDR3 protein: CASRDRVTEAFF; CDR3 DNA: TGTGCCAGCAGGGACAGGGTAACTGAAGCTTTCTTT
V gene: TRBV7-3; clone size: .; J gene: TRBJ2-1; D gene: TRBD2; CDR3 protein: CASSSQPSGTNNEQFF; CDR3 DNA: TGTGCCAGCAGCTCCCAGCCTAGCGGAACTAACAATGAGCAGTTCTTC
V gene: TRBV5-4; clone size: .; J gene: TRBJ1-2; D gene: TRBD1; CDR3 protein: CASTLDRVNYGYTF; CDR3 DNA: TGTGCCAGCACTCTGGACAGGGTTAACTATGGCTACACCTTC
V gene: TRBV7-2; clone size: .; J gene: TRBJ2-7; D gene: .; CDR3 protein: CASSPGRSSDEQYF; CDR3 DNA: TGTGCCAGCAGCCCAGGACGGTCATCTGACGAGCAGTACTTC
V gene: TRBV15; clone size: once; J gene: TRBJ2-7; D gene: TRBD1; CDR3 protein: CATSRNRDRGYEQYF; CDR3 DNA: TGTGCCACCAGCAGAAACCGGGACAGGGGGTACGAGCAGTACTTC
V gene: TRBV28; clone size: .; J gene: TRBJ2-1; D gene: TRBD2; CDR3 protein: CASSKLAGVLYEQFF; CDR3 DNA: TGTGCCAGCAGTAAACTAGCGGGAGTCCTGTATGAGCAGTTCTTC
V gene: TRBV28; clone size: .; J gene: TRBJ2-7; D gene: .; CDR3 protein: CASSLGAYEQYF; CDR3 DNA: TGTGCCAGCAGTTTAGGGGCGTACGAGCAGTACTTC
V gene: TRBV28; clone size: .; J gene: TRBJ1-1; D gene: .; CDR3 protein: CASSWVGGLNTEAFF; CDR3 DNA: TGTGCCAGCAGTTGGGTCGGTGGGTTGAACACTGAAGCTTTCTTT
V gene: TRBV5-1; clone size: .; J gene: TRBJ1-4; D gene: .; CDR3 protein: CASSPRSYNEKLFF; CDR3 DNA: TGCGCCAGCAGCCCCCGGAGTTATAATGAAAAACTGTTTTTT
V gene: TRBV28; clone size: .; J gene: TRBJ1-4; D gene: .; CDR3 protein: CASTRRAGEKLFF; CDR3 DNA: TGTGCCAGCACGAGGAGGGCGGGCGAAAAACTGTTTTTT
V gene: TRBV6-1; clone size: .; J gene: TRBJ2-3; D gene: TRBD2; CDR3 protein: CASSEAATSGSTDTQYF; CDR3 DNA: TGTGCCAGCAGTGAAGCCGCGACTAGCGGAAGCACAGATACGCAGTATTTT
V gene: TRBV9; clone size: .; J gene: TRBJ1-2; D gene: TRBD1; CDR3 protein: CASSPTGGNPYGYTF; CDR3 DNA: TGTGCCAGCAGCCCAACAGGGGGCAACCCGTATGGCTACACCTTC
V gene: TRBV10-2; clone size: .; J gene: TRBJ2-7; D gene: TRBD1; CDR3 protein: CASNARSNGQGYEQYF; CDR3 DNA: TGCGCCAGCAATGCCAGGTCTAATGGACAGGGTTACGAGCAGTACTTC
V gene: TRBV7-2; clone size: .; J gene: TRBJ1-1; D gene: .; CDR3 protein: CASCRSIGENEAFF; CDR3 DNA: TGTGCCAGCTGCCGTTCGATAGGGGAGAATGAAGCTTTCTTT
V gene: TRBV4-3; clone size: .; J gene: TRBJ2-4; D gene: .; CDR3 protein: CASSVRDGNIQYF; CDR3 DNA: TGCGCCAGCAGCGTCAGGGACGGAAACATTCAGTACTTC
V gene: TRBV2; clone size: .; J gene: TRBJ2-1; D gene: TRBD1; CDR3 protein: CASRAPGQGNNEQFF; CDR3 DNA: TGTGCCAGCAGAGCGCCGGGACAGGGGAACAATGAGCAGTTCTTC
V gene: TRBV7-6; clone size: .; J gene: TRBJ1-3; D gene: .; CDR3 protein: CASSLRGSGNTIYF; CDR3 DNA: TGTGCCAGCAGCTTGAGGGGGTCTGGAAACACCATATATTTT
V gene: TRBV7-9; clone size: .; J gene: TRBJ2-1; D gene: .; CDR3 protein: CASISSESSYNEQFF; CDR3 DNA: TGTGCCAGCATCTCCTCCGAGAGCTCCTACAATGAGCAGTTCTTC
V gene: TRBV5-5; clone size: .; J gene: TRBJ2-7; D gene: .; CDR3 protein: CASSQLGEQYF; CDR3 DNA: TGTGCCAGCAGCCAGCTAGGGGAGCAGTACTTC
V gene: TRBV2; clone size: once; J gene: TRBJ1-1; D gene: .; CDR3 protein: CASSPPRGLVTEAFF; CDR3 DNA: TGTGCCAGCAGTCCACCCCGGGGGTTGGTCACTGAAGCTTTCTTT
V gene: TRBV5-1; clone size: once; J gene: TRBJ2-3; D gene: TRBD2; CDR3 protein: CASSFVALAGVGTDTQYF; CDR3 DNA: TGCGCCAGCAGCTTCGTTGCGCTAGCGGGAGTAGGGACAGATACGCAGTATTTT
V gene: TRBV5-6; clone size: .; J gene: TRBJ2-7; D gene: .; CDR3 protein: CASSLQGSTEQYF; CDR3 DNA: TGTGCCAGCAGCTTGCAAGGCTCTACTGAGCAGTACTTC
V gene: TRBV29-1; clone size: .; J gene: TRBJ1-2; D gene: .; CDR3 protein: CSVRAYYGYTF; CDR3 DNA: TGCAGCGTTAGGGCTTACTATGGCTACACCTTC
V gene: TRBV30; clone size: .; J gene: TRBJ2-3; D gene: TRBD2; CDR3 protein: CAWSPPLPGLATSTDTQYF; CDR3 DNA: TGTGCCTGGAGTCCCCCCCTGCCGGGACTAGCGACCAGCACAGATACGCAGTATTTT
V gene: TRBV27; clone size: once; J gene: TRBJ2-1; D gene: .; CDR3 protein: CASRLTGSYYNEQFF; CDR3 DNA: TGTGCCAGCAGACTAACAGGGTCCTACTACAATGAGCAGTTCTTC
V gene: TRBV4-2; clone size: .; J gene: TRBJ2-4; D gene: TRBD1; CDR3 protein: CASSQDPGGGANIQYF; CDR3 DNA: TGTGCCAGCAGCCAAGATCCAGGGGGCGGGGCAAACATTCAGTACTTC
V gene: TRBV11-3; clone size: .; J gene: TRBJ2-7; D gene: .; CDR3 protein: CASSLNSAYEQYF; CDR3 DNA: TGTGCCAGCAGCTTGAACAGCGCCTACGAGCAGTACTTC
V gene: TRBV7-3; clone size: .; J gene: TRBJ2-1; D gene: .; CDR3 protein: CASSLLPSFLSGQFF; CDR3 DNA: TGTGCCAGCAGCTTATTGCCTAGCTTTCTGTCCGGGCAGTTCTTC
V gene: TRBV27; clone size: .; J gene: TRBJ1-2; D gene: TRBD1; CDR3 protein: CASSRSGGSNYGYTF; CDR3 DNA: TGTGCCAGCAGTCGATCAGGGGGAAGTAACTATGGCTACACCTTC
V gene: TRBV7-2; clone size: .; J gene: TRBJ2-1; D gene: TRBD2; CDR3 protein: CASSLGGGRALVNEQFF; CDR3 DNA: TGTGCCAGCAGCTTAGGAGGCGGGAGGGCCCTCGTCAATGAGCAGTTCTTC
V gene: TRBV7-9; clone size: once; J gene: TRBJ2-7; D gene: .; CDR3 protein: CASSVAWPGAQNEQYF; CDR3 DNA: TGTGCCAGCAGCGTTGCTTGGCCAGGGGCTCAGAACGAGCAGTACTTC
V gene: TRBV19; clone size: .; J gene: TRBJ2-5; D gene: TRBD2; CDR3 protein: CASIAGVETQYF; CDR3 DNA: TGTGCCAGTATAGCGGGAGTAGAGACCCAGTACTTC
V gene: TRBV7-7; clone size: .; J gene: TRBJ2-1; D gene: TRBD2; CDR3 protein: CASSGPGLGNEQFF; CDR3 DNA: TGTGCTAGCAGCGGTCCGGGACTAGGTAATGAGCAGTTCTTC
V gene: TRBV19; clone size: .; J gene: TRBJ1-2; D gene: .; CDR3 protein: CASSSQVNYGYTF; CDR3 DNA: TGTGCCAGTAGTAGCCAGGTAAACTATGGCTACACCTTC
V gene: TRBV23-1; clone size: .; J gene: TRBJ2-2; D gene: .; CDR3 protein: CASSQPRVYAGELFF; CDR3 DNA: TGCGCCAGCAGTCAACCGAGAGTTTATGCCGGGGAGCTGTTTTTT
V gene: TRBV20-1; clone size: .; J gene: TRBJ2-2; D gene: .; CDR3 protein: CSSSGPGELFF; CDR3 DNA: TGCAGTTCTTCTGGGCCCGGGGAGCTGTTTTTT
V gene: TRBV28; clone size: once; J gene: TRBJ1-4; D gene: .; CDR3 protein: CASIFQVDEKLFF; CDR3 DNA: TGTGCCAGCATTTTCCAGGTAGATGAAAAACTGTTTTTT